This T cell receptor beta chain is from a study of glioma-infiltrating T cells. Using RNA template, CDR3s of TCR alpha and beta were amplified with iRepertoire arm-PCR. One-step reverse transcription and amplification started from approximately 100-400 ng of tissue mRNA or PBMC total RNA. MiXCR, applied by TCRdb to the multiplex PCR reads, yields one record per CDR3 protein. The repertoire holds under 150,000 distinct CDR3 sequences, with around 25% as singletons. Concerning this clonotype: The antigen is unknown. A read error may produce the germline difference seen at one junction end.

Germline V lookup: CDR1 MGHRA, CDR2 YSYEKL. This CDR3 has 20 amino acids. Study-wide results and limits: Above-expected tissue-blood divergence occurred in all gliomas, most in low-grade ones.

This rearrangement joins TRBV4-1 to TRBJ2-1; perhaps TRBD2 as D (6 bases). This clonotype originated in a human donor with low-grade glioma or glioblastoma, undergoing nonglioma brain surgery, or in good health (not recorded which). Source material: glioma tissue, nonneoplastic brain tissue, or PBMCs (not recorded which). The CDR3 nucleotides read TGCGCCAGCAGCAAAGATGGGGGACTTCTATTTAGGAGCTCCTACAATGAGCAGTTCTTC. Residues: CASSKDGGLLFRSSYNEQFF.